The 23 T cell receptor beta chains presented below share a single source sample, sequenced in a study of blood T cell repertoires in COVID-19. Sequenced by immunoSEQ multiplex PCR; TCRdb stores in-frame clones only, minus some. The table lists about 210,000 clones, over 75% of them singletons. The material sequenced was peripheral blood. Source of these receptors: a woman in her seventies with COVID-19, enrolled during active disease.

The chain employs TRBV6-1 and TRBJ2-7; TRBD1 matches 8 bases. CDR1 is MNHNS, CDR2 SASEGT, per germline. V shed 0 bases, J shed 2 bases, and the junction held 6 bases outside the gene matches. CDR3 length: 16 residues. CDR3 DNA: TGTGCCAGCAGTGAAGCGGATCGACAGGGGCCCTACGAGCAGTACTTC. Protein sequence: CASSEADRQGPYEQYF.

The rearrangement links TRBV6-2 or TRBV6-3 to TRBJ2-7, with a tentative D call TRBD2 (5 bases). The CDR3 totals 12 residues. Germline loops: CDR1 MNHEY, CDR2 SVGEGT. V was trimmed by 4 bases and J by 4 bases, leaving 8 bases between them. CDR3 region: CASSFREYEQYF. DNA for the CDR3: TGTGCCAGCAGTTTTCGGGAATACGAGCAGTACTTC.

V is TRBV5-1 and J is TRBJ2-3; the D gene is possibly TRBD2 (7 bases). The V and J ends lost 3 bases and 0 bases respectively, with 17 bases between them. CDR1 and CDR2 from the germline V gene are SGHRS and YFSETQ. The CDR3 extends over 17 amino acids. CDR3 loop: CASSSRAGALSTDTQYF. CDR3 nucleotides: TGCGCCAGCAGCTCGAGGGCGGGGGCCTTAAGCACAGATACGCAGTATTTT.

V usage is TRBV6-5 and J usage is TRBJ1-1, with D uncertain. The CDR3 runs 15 residues. Germline CDR1 reads MNHEY; CDR2 reads SVGAGI. V dropped 5 bases and J dropped 1 base, with 14 bases sitting between them. CDR3 in amino acids: CASSPQLISNTEAFF. The CDR3 bases are TGTGCCAGCAGTCCCCAGTTGATTTCGAACACTGAAGCTTTCTTT.

For the CDR3, the DNA is TGTGCCAGCAGCCAACAATTAGACTATGGCTACACCTTC. Protein: CASSQQLDYGYTF. This chain uses TRBV14 with TRBJ1-2; no reliable D call. V lost 2 bases and J lost 3, with 7 bases in between. The CDR3 is 13 residues long. In germline, CDR1 is SGHDN, CDR2 FVKESK.

This clone turned up a few times. The chain joins TRBV14 to TRBJ1-1; D call uncertain. Germline V gives CDR1 SGHDN, CDR2 FVKESK. V lost 1 base to trimming and J lost 3 bases, with 9 bases between them. The length of the CDR3 is 14 residues. CDR3: CASSQVWEDTEAFF. The CDR3 nucleotides are TGTGCCAGCAGCCAAGTTTGGGAGGACACTGAAGCTTTCTTT.

V is TRBV19 and J is TRBJ1-2, with TRBD1 identical over 9 bases. This CDR3 comprises 18 residues. Germline loops: CDR1 LNHDA, CDR2 SQIVND (reference sequence). V shed 5 bases, J shed 4 bases, and the junction held 17 bases outside the gene matches. The CDR3 here is CASSPQGALLLLPYGYTF. As DNA, the CDR3 is TGTGCCAGTAGTCCACAGGGGGCCCTCCTCTTACTACCCTATGGCTACACCTTC.

The sample holds one count of this clone. J is TRBJ2-2 and V is TRBV27, with 8 positions matching TRBD1. The germline V gene has CDR1 MNHEY and CDR2 SMNVEV (reference sequence). The CDR3 is 16 residues long. After removal of 3 bases from V and 5 bases from J, the junction contained 8 bases not matched to a gene. In DNA form, the CDR3 reads TGTGCCAGCAGTTTCAGTCCAGGACAGGGAACCGGGGAGCTGTTTTTT. As protein: CASSFSPGQGTGELFF.

This clone was detected a few times. The CDR3 DNA reads TGCGCCAGCAGTCCAGCAGGCCCCCCAGAGACCCAGTACTTC. Amino acid sequence: CASSPAGPPETQYF. The chain recombines TRBV5-1 with TRBJ2-5; D remains unclear. The germline gives CDR1 SGHRS, CDR2 YFSETQ. Deletions cut 5 bases from V and 4 bases from J, with 15 bases between. The length of the CDR3 is 14 residues.

The chain has TRBV7-2 and TRBJ1-2, with D perhaps TRBD1 (6 bases). V dropped 1 base and J dropped 6 bases, with 15 bases sitting between them. Germline lookup yields CDR1 SGHTA and CDR2 FQGNSA. This CDR3 is built from 15 residues. CDR3 loop: CASSLGQGPLDGYTF. The CDR3 bases are TGTGCCAGCAGCTTAGGTCAGGGGCCCCTAGATGGCTACACCTTC.

The chain couples TRBV28 to TRBJ2-1, with TRBD2 matching over 9 bases. The CDR3 runs 14 residues. V was pared by 6 bases and J by 2 bases, with 2 bases of the junction left unmatched. CDR1 and CDR2 (germline): MDHEN, SYDVKM. In DNA form, the CDR3 reads TGTGCCAGCAGGGGCGGGGGGGCCTACAATGAGCAGTTCTTC. Translating it yields CASRGGGAYNEQFF.

The count of this clone is one. The chain couples TRBV4-1 to TRBJ2-5; D is perhaps TRBD1 (5 bases). V lost 4 bases and J 4 bases, leaving 16 bases between the germline ends. Germline values: CDR1 MGHRA, CDR2 YSYEKL. CDR3 length: 15 residues. This chain's CDR3 is CASSRSPPQGETQYF. The CDR3 region has the DNA TGCGCCAGCAGCCGAAGCCCGCCTCAGGGAGAGACCCAGTACTTC.

This chain links TRBV11-3 with TRBJ2-7; D unresolved. This CDR3 contains 12 residues. The germline V gene has CDR1 SGHNT and CDR2 YENEEA. Trimming took 1 base from V and 6 from J, leaving 7 bases between them. For the CDR3, the DNA is TGTGCCAGCAGCTTAGGACAAACCGAGCAGTACTTC. It is translated as CASSLGQTEQYF.

The chain joins TRBV5-4 to TRBJ2-1, with TRBD1 matching 9 bases. The CDR3 totals 15 residues. After removal of 4 bases from V and 7 bases from J, the junction contained 9 bases not matched to a gene. CDR1 SGHNT and CDR2 YYREEE come from the germline V gene (reference sequence). CDR3 coding DNA: TGTGCCAGCAGCCAACCCGGGACAGGGCGAAATGAGCAGTTCTTC. Encoded protein: CASSQPGTGRNEQFF.

The chain links TRBV5-4 to TRBJ2-5, with TRBD2 matching 12 bases. V dropped 4 bases and J dropped 1; count of bases not matched to a gene: 11. This CDR3 comprises 18 residues. CDR1 is SGHNT, CDR2 YYREEE, per germline (reference sequence). The CDR3 DNA sequence: TGTGCCAGCAGCCTTCGACTAGCGGGGGCCCTGTCCCAAGAGACCCAGTACTTC. Its protein product is CASSLRLAGALSQETQYF.

This clone came up a few times. The J gene is TRBJ2-1, the V gene TRBV10-3, with 9 bases matching TRBD2. Germline assignment: CDR1 ENHRY and CDR2 SYGVKD. V gave up 4 bases and J gave up 6 bases; unmatched junction bases: 10. This CDR3 has 16 amino acids. The CDR3 DNA sequence: TGTGCCATCAGTGTAGCGAAGGGACTAGCTGTCAATGAGCAGTTCTTC. It specifies CAISVAKGLAVNEQFF.

This chain uses TRBV18 with TRBJ2-3; D unresolved. The CDR3 has 17 residues. The V end was cut by 1 base, the J end by 2 bases, with 16 bases between. Germline V gives CDR1 KGHSH, CDR2 LQKENI. The CDR3 region has the DNA TGTGCCAGCTCACCACGCCTGGGCCTCGGAAACACAGATACGCAGTATTTT. Residues: CASSPRLGLGNTDTQYF.

This chain connects TRBV4-1 to TRBJ1-2; D is uncertain. V lost 0 bases, J lost 6 bases, and 11 bases lay in between. Germline V gene data show CDR1 as MGHRA and CDR2 as YSYEKL. CDR3 length equals 14 residues. The CDR3 DNA is TGCGCCAGCAGCCAAGAAACCATGCGTAATGGCTACACCTTC. This encodes CASSQETMRNGYTF.

This clone was counted a few times. The chain combines TRBV7-8 with TRBJ2-2, with TRBD2 as a possible D gene (5 bases). This CDR3 is built from 15 residues. Germline V gene data show CDR1 as SGHVS and CDR2 as FQNEAQ. The V gene lost 1 base and the J gene lost 2 bases, with 8 bases spanning the gap. The CDR3 loop reads CASSLVSVNTGELFF. CDR3 DNA: TGTGCCAGCAGCTTAGTTAGCGTAAACACCGGGGAGCTGTTTTTT.

The chain couples TRBV25-1 to TRBJ1-2; TRBD1 aligns across 9 bases. J lost 4 bases, V lost 3 bases, and 3 bases had no gene match. CDR3 length equals 14 residues. Germline CDR1 is MGHDK and CDR2 is SYGVNS. The CDR3 sequence is CASSDLTGGYGYTF. DNA of the CDR3: TGTGCCAGCAGTGACCTGACAGGGGGCTATGGCTACACCTTC.

This rearrangement joins TRBV7-9 to TRBJ2-2; the match to TRBD1 covers 7 bases. The CDR3 contains 16 residues. V was clipped by 4 bases and J by 6 bases; unmatched bases: 11. Germline V gives CDR1 SEHNR, CDR2 FQNEAQ (reference sequence). The CDR3 nucleotides are TGTGCCAGCAGCTCCAATCATATGGACAGGCCCGGGGAGCTGTTTTTT. Its translation: CASSSNHMDRPGELFF.

The rearrangement joins TRBV3-1 (or the pseudogene TRBV3-2) to TRBJ1-5, with TRBD1 identical over 7 bases. V dropped 7 bases and J dropped 1; count of bases not matched to a gene: 7. Germline V CDR1 and CDR2: LGHDT, YNNKEL (reference sequence). The CDR3 covers 15 residues. CDR3 loop: CASNTGQASNQPQHF. The CDR3 DNA follows: TGTGCCAGCAACACCGGACAGGCCAGCAATCAGCCCCAGCATTTT.

CDR3 bases: TGCGCCAGCAGCTTGACAGGACAGGGGGGACAGGAGACCCAGTACTTC. Protein sequence: CASSLTGQGGQETQYF. The V and J genes are TRBV5-1 and TRBJ2-5; 10 bases align to TRBD1. J gave up 5 bases and V 1 base, and 8 bases lay outside the gene matches. This CDR3 comprises 16 residues. Germline V lookup: CDR1 SGHRS, CDR2 YFSETQ.